The 11 T cell receptor beta chains below all came from one sample that was sequenced in a study of cytomegalovirus exposure and HLA in healthy donors. PCR primers comprised 60 Vbeta and 13 Jbeta primers. Libraries were prepared by immunoSEQ multiplex PCR; TCRdb keeps only in-frame clonotypes and omits some of them. This sample's clone table lists tens of thousands of clones. Input material: PBMCs. These receptors all stem from a woman aged 60-75 years in good health and CMV-seropositive.

V gene TRBV4-1 combines with J gene TRBJ1-1, with D possibly TRBD1 on 6 matching bases. The CDR3 has 15 residues. Trimming pared 5 bases from V and 4 bases from J, leaving 17 bases between. CDR1 and CDR2 (germline): MGHRA, YSYEKL. DNA for the CDR3: TGCGCCAGCAGCGCCCTCGGTGAGGGGGTCACTGAAGCTTTCTTT. Amino acid sequence: CASSALGEGVTEAFF.

V is TRBV10-3 and J is TRBJ2-7; 15 nucleotides match TRBD2. The ends lost 4 bases at V and 6 bases at J; junction bases unmatched: 4. The CDR3 has 15 amino acids. The V gene's germline CDR1 is ENHRY and CDR2 SYGVKD. CDR3 sequence reads: CAISGTSGGAAEQYF. As DNA, the CDR3 is TGTGCCATCAGTGGGACTAGCGGGGGGGCGGCCGAGCAGTACTTC.

This rearrangement joins TRBV15 to TRBJ2-2, with D maybe TRBD1 (7 bases). Germline V gene sequence: CDR1 LNHNV, CDR2 YYDKDF (reference sequence). The CDR3 extends over 16 amino acids. Trimming cost V 3 bases and J 3 bases, with 14 bases left between them. DNA for the CDR3: TGTGCCACCAGCAGCGAGACAGGGAGGTACACCGGGGAGCTGTTTTTT. Protein: CATSSETGRYTGELFF.

A remark on this clone: This CDR3 is also generated by other DNA sequences in the sample. The rearrangement uses TRBV6-6 and TRBJ2-1, with D perhaps matching TRBD2 (6 bases). Germline CDR1 MNHNY, CDR2 SVGAGI (reference sequence). The CDR3 has 14 amino acids. Between the trimmed V and J ends, which lost 10 bases and 0 bases, there was a span of 13 bases. CDR3 DNA sequence: TGTGCCACCGGGGGACTCAACTCCTACAATGAGCAGTTCTTC. As protein: CATGGLNSYNEQFF.

CDR3 in DNA: TGTGCCAGCAGCAAAGACAGGGGGCTTGAAAAACTGTTTTTT. Amino acids: CASSKDRGLEKLFF. The chain uses TRBV7-2 and TRBJ1-4, with 10 positions matching TRBD1. Germline-derived CDR1 and CDR2 are SGHTA and FQGNSA. V gave up 5 bases and J gave up 7 bases; unmatched junction bases: 4. The CDR3 is 14 residues long.

A word on this clone: Other DNA sequences in this sample translate to the same CDR3. CDR3 DNA: TGCGCCAGCAGCCTGACAGGGGAGGCCTACAATGAGCAGTTCTTC. Its protein is CASSLTGEAYNEQFF. This chain joins TRBV5-1 and TRBJ2-1, with 8 bases matching TRBD1. After removal of 4 bases from V and 2 bases from J, the junction contained 5 bases not matched to a gene. CDR3 length: 15 amino acids. The germline CDR1 and CDR2 sequences are SGHRS and YFSETQ.

For the CDR3, the DNA is TGTGCCAGCCGCCTGCCGGGGGACTATGGCTACACCTTC. Its translation: CASRLPGDYGYTF. The V gene is TRBV11-2, the J gene TRBJ1-2, with a possible D match to TRBD1 (5 bases). Germline assignment: CDR1 SGHAT and CDR2 FQNNGV. CDR3 length: 13 amino acids. V dropped 8 bases and J dropped 3 bases, with 13 bases sitting between them.

The chain carries TRBV9 and TRBJ1-3; unclear D gene. This CDR3 contains 20 residues. V dropped 0 bases and J dropped 0 bases, with 22 bases sitting between them. In germline, CDR1 is SGDLS, CDR2 YYNGEE. DNA for the CDR3: TGTGCCAGCAGCGTAGATAGAGGAGATTCTCACGCGACCTCTGGAAACACCATATATTTT. This codes for CASSVDRGDSHATSGNTIYF.

V is TRBV4-3 and J is TRBJ1-4; 9 bases are shared with TRBD1. The junction had 16 bases not matched to a gene; V was cut back by 4 bases and J by 4 bases. The germline V gene has CDR1 LGHNA and CDR2 YSLEER. CDR3 size: 19 residues. CDR3 bases: TGCGCCAGCAGCCTGGGACAGGGCTTTACCGGGTTAAATAATGAAAAACTGTTTTTT. As protein: CASSLGQGFTGLNNEKLFF.

This chain links TRBV18 with TRBJ1-3; D possibly corresponds to TRBD1 (5 bases). The CDR3 totals 19 residues. V was trimmed by 3 bases and J by 4 bases, leaving 25 bases between them. Per germline, CDR1 KGHSH and CDR2 LQKENI. CDR3 amino acids: CASSPFTPQALPRGNTIYF. In nucleotides, the CDR3 is TGTGCCAGCTCACCTTTCACCCCACAGGCCTTACCCCGGGGAAACACCATATATTTT.

V usage is TRBV19 and J usage is TRBJ2-1; D is perhaps TRBD2 (6 bases). Germline CDR1 reads LNHDA; CDR2 reads SQIVND (reference sequence). V lost 5 bases, J lost 5 bases, and 7 bases lay in between. The CDR3 extends over 12 amino acids. CDR3 DNA: TGTGCCAGTAGTCAGCGGGACAATGAGCAGTTCTTC. Translation gives CASSQRDNEQFF.